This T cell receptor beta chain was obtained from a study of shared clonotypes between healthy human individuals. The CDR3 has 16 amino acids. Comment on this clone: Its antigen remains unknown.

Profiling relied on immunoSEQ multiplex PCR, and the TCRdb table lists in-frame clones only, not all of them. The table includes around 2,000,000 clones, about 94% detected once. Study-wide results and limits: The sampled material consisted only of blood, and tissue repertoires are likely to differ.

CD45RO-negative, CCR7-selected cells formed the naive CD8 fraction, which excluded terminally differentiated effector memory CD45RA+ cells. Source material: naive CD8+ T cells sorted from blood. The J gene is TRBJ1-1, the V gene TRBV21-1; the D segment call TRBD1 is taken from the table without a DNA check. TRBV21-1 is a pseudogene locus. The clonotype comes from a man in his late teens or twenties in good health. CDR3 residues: CASSKDGQPMNTEAFF. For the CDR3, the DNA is TGTGCCAGCAGCAAAGATGGACAGCCCATGAACACTGAAGCTTTCTTT.